Listed here are 4 T cell receptor beta chains from one sample, sequenced in a study of blood T cells in healthy people across ages. With a J-beta primer mix and a sample-barcoded 5' primer, a second PCR ran about 7 to 12 cycles. Using its own MiXCR run on the 5' RACE reads, TCRdb lists one record per CDR3 protein. The data show hundreds of thousands of distinct CDR3 sequences, approximately 48% seen once. The specimen was blood. Receptors originate from a man in his fifties or sixties in good health.

This clonotype was seen a handful of times. The chain uses TRBV5-1 and TRBJ2-1, with 8 bases matching TRBD1. Germline CDR1 reads SGHRS; CDR2 reads YFSETQ. The junction had 8 bases not matched to a gene; V was cut back by 5 bases and J by 4 bases. The length of the CDR3 is 15 residues. Written as DNA, the CDR3 is TGCGCCAGCAGTTCAGGACAGGGTAGATACAATGAGCAGTTCTTC. This sequence encodes CASSSGQGRYNEQFF.

This clonotype turned up a few times. The chain has TRBV10-3 and TRBJ2-5; 10 positions agree with TRBD2. Germline CDR1 is ENHRY and CDR2 is SYGVKD. V shed 4 bases, J shed 3 bases, and the junction held 11 bases outside the gene matches. CDR3 length: 17 amino acids. CDR3 loop: CAISAQGGLAGEETQYF. The CDR3 region has the DNA TGTGCCATCAGTGCCCAAGGGGGTCTAGCGGGGGAAGAGACCCAGTACTTC.

The gene calls are TRBV7-2 and TRBJ2-5; D might be TRBD1 or TRBD2, each matching 6 bases. There are 15 residues in the CDR3. The ends were cut back, 5 bases at V and 5 bases at J, with 18 bases in the middle. From germline, CDR1 is SGHTA and CDR2 FQGNSA. The CDR3 protein is CASSRGGGIGETQYF. CDR3 nucleotides: TGTGCCAGCAGCCGCGGAGGGGGAATTGGGGAGACCCAGTACTTC.

This sequence joins TRBV20-1 and TRBJ1-2; 7 positions agree with TRBD1. Trimming removed 3 bases from V and 0 bases from J; junction bases left unmatched: 7. The germline V gene has CDR1 DFQATT and CDR2 SNEGSKA (reference sequence). The CDR3 extends over 15 amino acids. CDR3 sequence (DNA): TGCAGTGCTAGGGGGACAGATTCGACTAACTATGGCTACACCTTC. It yields the protein CSARGTDSTNYGYTF.